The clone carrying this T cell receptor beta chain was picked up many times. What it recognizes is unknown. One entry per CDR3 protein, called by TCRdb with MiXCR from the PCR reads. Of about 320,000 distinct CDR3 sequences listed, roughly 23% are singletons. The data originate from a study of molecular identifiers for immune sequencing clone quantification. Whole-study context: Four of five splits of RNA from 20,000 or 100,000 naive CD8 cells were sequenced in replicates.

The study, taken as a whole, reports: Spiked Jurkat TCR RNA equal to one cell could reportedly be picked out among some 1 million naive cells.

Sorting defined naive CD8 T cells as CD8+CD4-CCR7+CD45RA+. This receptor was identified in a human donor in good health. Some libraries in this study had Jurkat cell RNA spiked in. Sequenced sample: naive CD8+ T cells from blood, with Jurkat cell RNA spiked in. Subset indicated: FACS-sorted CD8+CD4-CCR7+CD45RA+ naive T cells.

The CDR3, as DNA: TGTGCCAGCAGCCCCGTTCTAGCGGGGCAAGAGACCCAGTACTTC. This codes for CASSPVLAGQETQYF. The gene calls are TRBV2 and TRBJ2-5; TRBD2 matches 9 bases. The V segment lost 6 bases and the J segment 2 bases; nucleotides outside the gene matches: 7. The length of the CDR3 is 15 residues. The germline V gene encodes CDR1 SNHLY and CDR2 FYNNEI.